This entry features one T cell receptor (beta chain) sequence. Its antigen is unknown. Only in-frame clones appear in the TCRdb table, and some are missing; sequencing was by immunoSEQ multiplex PCR. The table includes tens of thousands of clones, 91% detected once. The data originate from a study of graft-versus-host responses after intestinal transplantation. In the study overall: All of the recipients had induction that used anti-thymocyte globulin, then tacrolimus and steroids for 2 to 3 years.

The study's findings and limits: After transplant, early declines in HvG clones were associated with peak levels of circulating GvH clones. Patients with graft-donor T cell macrochimerism had high graft-versus-host to host-versus-graft clonal ratios in allografts. GvH clones detected in recipient marrow included some appearing first in ileum or blood.

This sequence originates from a human donor who received an intestinal transplant. The sequenced sample was unstimulated CD4+ T cells sorted from spleen or lymph node cells, obtained before intestinal transplant.

The CDR3 region is CASSLGQSGSRTGELFF. The CDR3 nucleotides read TGTGCCAGCAGCTTAGGGCAGTCAGGGTCTCGGACCGGGGAGCTGTTTTTT. The chain links TRBV7-8 to TRBJ2-2, with a tentative D call TRBD1 (5 bases). Trimming cost V 1 base and J 5 bases, with 17 bases left between them. Per germline, CDR1 SGHVS and CDR2 FQNEAQ. This CDR3 contains 17 residues.